These 5 T cell receptor beta chains share one sample of origin, sequenced in a study of T cell repertoires in ileal Crohn's disease. Here immunoSEQ multiplex PCR was the method, and the copy in TCRdb shows in-frame clones only, minus some. The table includes about 11,000 clones, less than 85% detected once. The time point was: neoterminal ileum biopsy at postoperative endoscopy, about 6 months after surgery. Sequenced input: ileal tissue. The source is an adult with Crohn's disease.

V gene TRBV4-2 combines with J gene TRBJ2-7; a weak D match, TRBD2 (6 bases). Trimming removed 1 base from V and 0 bases from J, with 13 bases in between. There are 16 residues in the CDR3. CDR1 is LGHNA, CDR2 YNFKEQ, per germline. The CDR3 sequence: CASSQADGGASYEQYF. For the CDR3, the DNA is TGTGCCAGCAGCCAAGCGGATGGCGGGGCCTCCTACGAGCAGTACTTC.

The V call is TRBV10-3, the J call TRBJ1-1, with TRBD1 matching 7 bases. This CDR3 spans 14 amino acids. Germline assignment: CDR1 ENHRY and CDR2 SYGVKD. With 5 bases clipped from V and 7 bases from J, the junction kept 10 bases outside the gene matches. CDR3: CAISSKTGPIEAFF. The CDR3, as DNA: TGTGCCATCAGTTCCAAGACAGGGCCGATTGAAGCTTTCTTT.

This chain's CDR3 is CASSRDRGTEAFF. In nucleotides, the CDR3 is TGTGCCAGCAGCAGGGACAGGGGCACTGAAGCTTTCTTT. The V and J genes are TRBV5-8 and TRBJ1-1; TRBD1 matches at 10 bases. The CDR3 totals 13 residues. The junction had 1 base not matched to a gene; V was cut back by 4 bases and J by 4 bases. In germline, CDR1 is SGHTS, CDR2 YDEGEE. Looking up the rest from reference TRBV5-8 and TRBJ1-1 gives the full variable domain: EAGVTQSPTHLIKTRGQQATLRCSPISGHTSVYWYQQALGLGLQFLLWYDEGEERNRGNFPPRFSGRQFPNYSSELNVNALELEDSALYLCASSRDRGTEAFFGQGTRLTVV.

The gene calls are TRBV18 and TRBJ2-2; 9 positions match TRBD1. The CDR3 sequence is 14 residues long. The V gene end was trimmed by 2 bases and the J gene end by 9 bases; junction bases not matched to a gene: 4. Germline CDR1 is KGHSH and CDR2 is LQKENI. Written as DNA, the CDR3 is TGTGCCAGCTCACCAGGGACAGGGTTCCGGGAGCTGTTTTTT. Translated: CASSPGTGFRELFF.

The rearrangement uses TRBV19 and TRBJ1-4; 7 nucleotides agree with TRBD1. The V and J ends lost 5 bases and 10 bases, in that order; junction bases with no gene match: 10. Germline values: CDR1 LNHDA, CDR2 SQIVND (reference sequence). The CDR3 runs to 14 residues. CDR3 coding DNA: TGTGCCAGTAGTCCCGACAGGGCAATTCGAAAACTGTTTTTT. It yields the protein CASSPDRAIRKLFF.